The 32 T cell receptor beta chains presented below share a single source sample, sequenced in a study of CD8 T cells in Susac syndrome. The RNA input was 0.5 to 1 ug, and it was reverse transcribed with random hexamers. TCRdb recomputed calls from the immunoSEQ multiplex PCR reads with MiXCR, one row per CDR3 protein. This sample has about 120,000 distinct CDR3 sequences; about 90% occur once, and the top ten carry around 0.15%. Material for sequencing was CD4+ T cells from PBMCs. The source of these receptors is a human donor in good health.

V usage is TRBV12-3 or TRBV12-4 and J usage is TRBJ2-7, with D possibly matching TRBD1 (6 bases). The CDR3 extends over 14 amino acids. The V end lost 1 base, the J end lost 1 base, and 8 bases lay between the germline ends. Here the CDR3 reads CASSLGQVSYEQYF. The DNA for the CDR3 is TGTGCCAGCAGTTTAGGACAGGTGTCCTACGAGCAGTACTTC.

The CDR3 sequence: CSVVRGIDTQYF. The CDR3 nucleotides are TGCAGCGTTGTGCGGGGGATAGATACGCAGTATTTT. The V and J genes are TRBV29-1 and TRBJ2-3, with 7 bases aligning to TRBD2. Germline CDR1 and CDR2: SQVTM and ANQGSEA. The CDR3 totals 12 residues. V shed 4 bases and J 5 bases; nucleotides not matched to a gene: 3.

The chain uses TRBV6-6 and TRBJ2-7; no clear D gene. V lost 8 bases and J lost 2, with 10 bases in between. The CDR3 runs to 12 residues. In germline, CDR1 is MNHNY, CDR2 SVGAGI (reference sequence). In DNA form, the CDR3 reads TGTGCCAGCTCGGCAGACGCCTACGAGCAGTACTTC. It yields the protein CASSADAYEQYF.

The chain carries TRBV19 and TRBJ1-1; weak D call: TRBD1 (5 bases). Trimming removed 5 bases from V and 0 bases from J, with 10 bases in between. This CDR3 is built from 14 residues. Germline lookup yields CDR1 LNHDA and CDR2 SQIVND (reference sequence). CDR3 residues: CASSVQGVNTEAFF. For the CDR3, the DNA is TGTGCCAGTAGTGTTCAGGGAGTGAACACTGAAGCTTTCTTT.

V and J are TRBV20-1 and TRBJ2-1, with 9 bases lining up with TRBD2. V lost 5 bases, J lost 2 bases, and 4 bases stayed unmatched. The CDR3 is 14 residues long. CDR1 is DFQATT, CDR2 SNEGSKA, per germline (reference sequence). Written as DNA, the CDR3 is TGCAGTGCTCTCCGGACTAGCGCCTACAATGAGCAGTTCTTC. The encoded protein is CSALRTSAYNEQFF.

The CDR3 coding sequence is TGTGCCAGCTCCCCAAAGACACCCTGGGGCGCGGCCACAGAGGAGACCCAGTACTTC. Translating gives CASSPKTPWGAATEETQYF. The chain uses TRBV6-1 and TRBJ2-5, with a tentative D call TRBD1 (5 bases). Germline loops: CDR1 MNHNS, CDR2 SASEGT. V was pared by 8 bases and J by 5 bases, with 33 bases between. This CDR3 is 19 amino acids long.

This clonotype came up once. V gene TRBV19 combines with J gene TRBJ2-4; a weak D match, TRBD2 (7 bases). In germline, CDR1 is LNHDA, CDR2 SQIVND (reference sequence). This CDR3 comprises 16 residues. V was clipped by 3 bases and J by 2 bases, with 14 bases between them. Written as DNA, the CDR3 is TGTGCCAGTAGTATTTCGGGGGGCCGTACCAAAAACATTCAGTACTTC. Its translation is CASSISGGRTKNIQYF.

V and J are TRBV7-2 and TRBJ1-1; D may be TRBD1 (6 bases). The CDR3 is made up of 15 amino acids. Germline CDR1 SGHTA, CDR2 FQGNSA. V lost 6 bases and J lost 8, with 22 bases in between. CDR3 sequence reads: CASRFHRVDASEAFF. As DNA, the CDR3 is TGTGCCAGCAGGTTTCACAGGGTCGATGCGAGCGAAGCTTTCTTT.

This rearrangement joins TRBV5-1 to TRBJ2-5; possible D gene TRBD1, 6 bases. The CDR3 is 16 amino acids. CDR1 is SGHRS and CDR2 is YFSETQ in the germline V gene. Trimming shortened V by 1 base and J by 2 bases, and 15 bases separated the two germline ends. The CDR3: CASSLFARGTQETQYF. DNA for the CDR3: TGCGCCAGCAGCTTGTTCGCCAGGGGAACTCAAGAGACCCAGTACTTC. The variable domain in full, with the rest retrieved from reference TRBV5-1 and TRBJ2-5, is KAGVTQTPRYLIKTRGQQVTLSCSPISGHRSVSWYQQTPGQGLQFLFEYFSETQRNKGNFPGRFSGRQFSNSRSEMNVSTLELGDSALYLCASSLFARGTQETQYFGPGTRLLVL.

CDR3 residues: CASSQDGDRANEKLFF. The CDR3 region has the DNA TGCGCCAGCAGCCAAGATGGGGACCGGGCTAATGAAAAACTGTTTTTT. This sequence joins TRBV4-3 and TRBJ1-4; perhaps TRBD1 as D (5 bases). This CDR3 is built from 16 residues. V dropped 0 bases and J dropped 3 bases, with 11 bases sitting between them. CDR1 and CDR2 (germline): LGHNA, YSLEER.

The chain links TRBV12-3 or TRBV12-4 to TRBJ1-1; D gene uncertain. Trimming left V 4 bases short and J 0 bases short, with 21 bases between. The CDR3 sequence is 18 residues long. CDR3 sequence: CASSSDSKRWVVNTEAFF. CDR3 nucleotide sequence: TGTGCCAGCAGTTCTGACTCTAAAAGGTGGGTCGTGAACACTGAAGCTTTCTTT.

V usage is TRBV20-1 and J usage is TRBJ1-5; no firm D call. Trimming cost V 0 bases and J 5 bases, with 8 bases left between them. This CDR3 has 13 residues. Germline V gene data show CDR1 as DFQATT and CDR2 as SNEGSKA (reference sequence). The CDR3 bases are TGCAGTGCTAGAGATTCCGGGGATCAGCCCCAGCATTTT. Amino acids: CSARDSGDQPQHF.

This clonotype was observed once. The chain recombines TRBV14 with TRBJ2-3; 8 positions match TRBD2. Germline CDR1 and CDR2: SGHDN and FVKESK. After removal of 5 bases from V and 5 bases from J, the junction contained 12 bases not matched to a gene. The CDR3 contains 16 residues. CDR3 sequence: CASSETGGPTLDTQYF. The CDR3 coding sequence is TGTGCCAGCAGCGAAACGGGAGGGCCGACCCTAGATACGCAGTATTTT.

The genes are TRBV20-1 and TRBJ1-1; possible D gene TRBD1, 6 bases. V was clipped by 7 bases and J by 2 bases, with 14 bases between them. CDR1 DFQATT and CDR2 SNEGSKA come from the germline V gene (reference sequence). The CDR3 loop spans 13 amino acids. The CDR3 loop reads CSVISGANTEAFF. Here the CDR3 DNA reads TGCAGTGTAATATCGGGGGCAAACACTGAAGCTTTCTTT.

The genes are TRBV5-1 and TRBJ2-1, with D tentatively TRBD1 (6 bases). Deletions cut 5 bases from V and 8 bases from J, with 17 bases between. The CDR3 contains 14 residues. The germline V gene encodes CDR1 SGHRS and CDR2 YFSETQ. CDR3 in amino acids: CASSGRPAGDEQFF. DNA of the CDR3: TGCGCCAGCAGTGGAAGACCCGCAGGGGATGAGCAGTTCTTC.

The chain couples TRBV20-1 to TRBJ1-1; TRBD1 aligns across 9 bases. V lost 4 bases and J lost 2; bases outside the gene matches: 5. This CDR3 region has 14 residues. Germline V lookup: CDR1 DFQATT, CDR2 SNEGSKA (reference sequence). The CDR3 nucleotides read TGCAGTGCTACCAAGGACAGGGGTAACACTGAAGCTTTCTTT. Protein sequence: CSATKDRGNTEAFF.

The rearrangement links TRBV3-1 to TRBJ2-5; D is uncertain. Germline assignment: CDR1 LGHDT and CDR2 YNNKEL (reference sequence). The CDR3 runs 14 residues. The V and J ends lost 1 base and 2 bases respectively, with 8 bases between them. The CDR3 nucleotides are TGTGCCAGCAGCCAAGCCCCCGAACAAGAGACCCAGTACTTC. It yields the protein CASSQAPEQETQYF.

Here the CDR3 DNA reads TGTGCCAGCAGCGTCGGGAGGGGGCACTCACCCCTCCACTTT. Protein product: CASSVGRGHSPLHF. This chain connects TRBV11-2 to TRBJ1-6; 7 bases agree with TRBD1. The ends lost 5 bases at V and 10 bases at J; junction bases unmatched: 8. Germline CDR1 reads SGHAT; CDR2 reads FQNNGV. The CDR3 length is 14 residues.

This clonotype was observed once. The DNA for the CDR3 is TGTGCCAGCAGTGAAACGGACGAGCAAGGCTACACCTTC. It yields the protein CASSETDEQGYTF. The chain uses TRBV6-1 and TRBJ1-2; D gene ambiguous. Per germline, CDR1 MNHNS and CDR2 SASEGT. The length of the CDR3 is 13 residues. The V end was cut by 2 bases, the J end by 8 bases, with 12 bases between.

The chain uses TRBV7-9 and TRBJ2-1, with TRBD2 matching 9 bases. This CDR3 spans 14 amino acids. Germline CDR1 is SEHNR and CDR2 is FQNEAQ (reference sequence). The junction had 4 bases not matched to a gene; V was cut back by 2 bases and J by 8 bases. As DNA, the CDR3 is TGTGCCAGCAGCTTAATAGCGGGAGCTCATGAGCAGTTCTTC. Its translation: CASSLIAGAHEQFF. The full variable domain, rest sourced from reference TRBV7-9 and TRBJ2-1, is DTGVSQNPRHKITKRGQNVTFRCDPISEHNRLYWYRQTLGQGPEFLTYFQNEAQLEKSRLLSDRFSAERPKGSFSTLEIQRTEQGDSAMYLCASSLIAGAHEQFFGPGTRLTVL.

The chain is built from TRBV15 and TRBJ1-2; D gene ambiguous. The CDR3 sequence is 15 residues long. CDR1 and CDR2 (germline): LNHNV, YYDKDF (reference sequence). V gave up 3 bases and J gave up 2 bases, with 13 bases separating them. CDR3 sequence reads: CATSRNVGENYGYTF. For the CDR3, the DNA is TGTGCCACCAGCAGGAATGTGGGCGAGAACTATGGCTACACCTTC.

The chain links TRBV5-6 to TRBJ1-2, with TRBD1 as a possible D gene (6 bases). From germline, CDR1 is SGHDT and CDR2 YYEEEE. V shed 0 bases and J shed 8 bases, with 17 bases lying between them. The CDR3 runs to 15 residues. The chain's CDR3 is CASSLVSQGESGYTF. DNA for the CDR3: TGTGCCAGCAGCTTGGTTTCACAGGGCGAAAGCGGCTACACCTTC.

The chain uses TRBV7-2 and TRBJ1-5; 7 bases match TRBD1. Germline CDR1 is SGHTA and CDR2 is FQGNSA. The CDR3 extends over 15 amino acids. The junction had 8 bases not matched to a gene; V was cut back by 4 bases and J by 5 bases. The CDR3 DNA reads TGTGCCAGCAGCTCAGGGGGGGCAGGGGATCAGCCCCAGCATTTT. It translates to CASSSGGAGDQPQHF. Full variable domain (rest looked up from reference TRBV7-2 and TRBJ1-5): GAGVSQSPSNKVTEKGKDVELRCDPISGHTALYWYRQSLGQGLEFLIYFQGNSAPDKSGLPSDRFSAERTGGSVSTLTIQRTQQEDSAVYLCASSSGGAGDQPQHFGDGTRLSIL.

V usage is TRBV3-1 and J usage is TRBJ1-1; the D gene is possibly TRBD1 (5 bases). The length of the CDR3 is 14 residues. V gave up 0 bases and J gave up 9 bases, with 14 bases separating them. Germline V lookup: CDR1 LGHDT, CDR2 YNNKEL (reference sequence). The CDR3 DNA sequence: TGTGCCAGCAGCCAAGATTTGGGCGCGGGGCAAGCTTTCTTT. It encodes CASSQDLGAGQAFF.

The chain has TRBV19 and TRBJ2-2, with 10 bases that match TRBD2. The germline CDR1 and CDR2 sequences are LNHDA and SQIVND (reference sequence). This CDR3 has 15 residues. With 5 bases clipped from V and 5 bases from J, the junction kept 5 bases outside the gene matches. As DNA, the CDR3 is TGTGCCAGTAGTCGCCTAGCGGGAGTTACCGGGGAGCTGTTTTTT. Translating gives CASSRLAGVTGELFF.

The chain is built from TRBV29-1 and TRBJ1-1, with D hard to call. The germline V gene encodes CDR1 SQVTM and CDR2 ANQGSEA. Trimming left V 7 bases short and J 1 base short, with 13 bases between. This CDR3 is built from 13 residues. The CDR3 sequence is CSAIRATNTEAFF. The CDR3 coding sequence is TGCAGCGCCATACGGGCAACGAACACTGAAGCTTTCTTT. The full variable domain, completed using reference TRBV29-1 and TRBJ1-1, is SAVISQKPSRDICQRGTSLTIQCQVDSQVTMMFWYRQQPGQSLTLIATANQGSEATYESGFVIDKFPISRPNLTFSTLTVSNMSPEDSSIYLCSAIRATNTEAFFGQGTRLTVV.

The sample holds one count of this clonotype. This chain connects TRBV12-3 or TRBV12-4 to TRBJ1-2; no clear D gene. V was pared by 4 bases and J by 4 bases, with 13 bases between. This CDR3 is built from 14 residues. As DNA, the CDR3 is TGTGCCAGCAGTTCCGGACCGTCGCTCTATGGCTACACCTTC. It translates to CASSSGPSLYGYTF.

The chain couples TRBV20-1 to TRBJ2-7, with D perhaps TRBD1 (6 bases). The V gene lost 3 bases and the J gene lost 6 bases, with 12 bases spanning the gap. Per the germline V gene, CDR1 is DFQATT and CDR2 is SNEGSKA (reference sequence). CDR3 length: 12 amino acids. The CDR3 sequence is CSASSTGREQYF. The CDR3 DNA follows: TGCAGTGCTAGCTCCACAGGGCGCGAGCAGTACTTC.

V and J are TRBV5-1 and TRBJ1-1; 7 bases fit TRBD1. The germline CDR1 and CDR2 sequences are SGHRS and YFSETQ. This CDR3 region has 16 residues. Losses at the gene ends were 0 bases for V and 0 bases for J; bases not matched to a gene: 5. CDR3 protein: CASSLADRVLNTEAFF. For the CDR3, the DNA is TGCGCCAGCAGCTTGGCCGACAGGGTGTTGAACACTGAAGCTTTCTTT.

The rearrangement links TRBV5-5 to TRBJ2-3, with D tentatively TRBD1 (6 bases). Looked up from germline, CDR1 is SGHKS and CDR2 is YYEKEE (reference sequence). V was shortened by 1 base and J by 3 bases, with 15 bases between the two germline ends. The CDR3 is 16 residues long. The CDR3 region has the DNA TGTGCCAGCAGCTTGAATCACAGGGTTAGGACAGATACGCAGTATTTT. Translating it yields CASSLNHRVRTDTQYF.

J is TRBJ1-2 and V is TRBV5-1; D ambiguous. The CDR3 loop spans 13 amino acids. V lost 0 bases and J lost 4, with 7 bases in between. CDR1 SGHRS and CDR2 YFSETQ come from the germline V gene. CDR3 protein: CASSLGPFYGYTF. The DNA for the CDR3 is TGCGCCAGCAGCTTGGGACCGTTCTATGGCTACACCTTC.

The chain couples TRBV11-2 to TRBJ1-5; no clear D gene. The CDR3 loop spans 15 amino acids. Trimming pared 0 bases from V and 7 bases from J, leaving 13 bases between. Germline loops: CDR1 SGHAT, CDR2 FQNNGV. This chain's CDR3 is CASSLDQERWQPQHF. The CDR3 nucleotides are TGTGCCAGCAGCTTAGATCAAGAGAGATGGCAGCCCCAGCATTTT.